One sample yielded the 9 T cell receptor beta chains listed below, sequenced in a study of blood T cell repertoires in COVID-19. Libraries were prepared by immunoSEQ multiplex PCR; TCRdb keeps only in-frame clonotypes and omits some of them. The sample holds tens of thousands of clones; roughly 79% are singletons and the top ten take 6.5%. The sequenced sample was peripheral blood. The receptors were gathered from a middle-aged man with COVID-19, enrolled during active disease.

This chain joins TRBV5-4 and TRBJ1-4; TRBD1 might be the D (6 bases). Germline values: CDR1 SGHNT, CDR2 YYREEE (reference sequence). The CDR3 is 14 amino acids. Trimming pared 0 bases from V and 5 bases from J, leaving 8 bases between. The CDR3 sequence is CASSLGGGNEKLFF. In DNA form, the CDR3 reads TGTGCCAGCAGCTTGGGAGGGGGAAATGAAAAACTGTTTTTT.

The V and J genes are TRBV4-2 and TRBJ1-6, with 9 bases fitting TRBD1. Germline V gene lookup returns CDR1 LGHNA and CDR2 YNFKEQ. V lost 0 bases to trimming and J lost 2 bases; unmatched junction nucleotides: 5. The CDR3 contains 18 residues. This CDR3 reads CASSQDDRGMPYNSPLHF. In nucleotides, the CDR3 is TGTGCCAGCAGCCAAGATGACAGGGGGATGCCCTATAATTCACCCCTCCACTTT.

This clone was found once. The chain couples TRBV19 to TRBJ1-1; the match to TRBD1 covers 7 bases. Unmatched junction bases numbered 11, after V lost 4 bases and J lost 3 bases. CDR1 is LNHDA, CDR2 SQIVND, per germline (reference sequence). The length of the CDR3 is 16 residues. CDR3: CASSKGSRDRYTEAFF. The CDR3 region has the DNA TGTGCCAGTAGTAAAGGGAGCAGGGACAGATACACTGAAGCTTTCTTT.

The chain couples TRBV5-4 to TRBJ2-3; D is ambiguous. The germline V gene has CDR1 SGHNT and CDR2 YYREEE (reference sequence). The CDR3 extends over 14 amino acids. Deletions cut 4 bases from V and 0 bases from J, with 9 bases between. CDR3 loop: CASSPSRSTDTQYF. The CDR3 DNA is TGTGCCAGCAGCCCGTCCAGGAGCACAGATACGCAGTATTTT.

The chain is built from TRBV19 and TRBJ1-3; D not certain. The germline CDR1 and CDR2 sequences are LNHDA and SQIVND (reference sequence). CDR3 size: 15 residues. V was cut by 10 bases and J by 2 bases, with 18 bases left in between. The CDR3 coding sequence is TGTGCCACCACTTTAGACATTTCGACTGGAAACACCATATATTTT. It translates to CATTLDISTGNTIYF.

The chain combines TRBV12-3 or TRBV12-4 with TRBJ1-1; TRBD1 matches 8 bases. Trimming took 6 bases from V and 5 from J; bases not matched to a gene: 2. This CDR3 comprises 12 residues. CDR3 nucleotide sequence: TGTGCCAGCAGCCGACAGGGGACTGAAGCTTTCTTT. Its protein is CASSRQGTEAFF.

The J gene is TRBJ2-7, the V gene TRBV28; possibly TRBD2 for D (5 bases). Trimming pared 8 bases from V and 2 bases from J, leaving 16 bases between. The CDR3 covers 14 residues. Germline CDR1 MDHEN, CDR2 SYDVKM. The CDR3 DNA reads TGTGCCAGCCTCTCCGCCCGGGGAACCTACGAGCAGTACTTC. Translation: CASLSARGTYEQYF.

This clone was seen a few times. CDR3 loop: CASKGGRYEQYF. The CDR3 region has the DNA TGTGCCAGCAAAGGCGGCAGATACGAGCAGTACTTC. The J gene is TRBJ2-7, the V gene TRBV28; unclear D gene. The length of the CDR3 is 12 residues. CDR1 is MDHEN and CDR2 is SYDVKM in the germline V gene. Trimming left V 7 bases short and J 4 bases short, with 11 bases between.

The V and J genes are TRBV11-2 and TRBJ1-2, with D maybe TRBD1 (6 bases). Trimming cost V 6 bases and J 0 bases, with 14 bases left between them. This CDR3 spans 15 amino acids. The germline CDR1 and CDR2 sequences are SGHAT and FQNNGV. Written as DNA, the CDR3 is TGTGCCAGCAGACCCCAGACAGGAGCTAACTATGGCTACACCTTC. It yields the protein CASRPQTGANYGYTF. The complete variable domain, with remaining parts taken from reference TRBV11-2 and TRBJ1-2, reads EAGVAQSPRYKIIEKRQSVAFWCNPISGHATLYWYQQILGQGPKLLIQFQNNGVVDDSQLPKDRFSAERLKGVDSTLKIQPAKLEDSAVYLCASRPQTGANYGYTFGSGTRLTVV.